The text below deals with one T cell receptor beta chain. The sample is drawn from a study of blood T cell repertoires in COVID-19. About the study: T cells, B-cell-depleted T cells, or PBMCs supplied cDNA or gDNA.

Data came from immunoSEQ multiplex PCR; TCRdb stores just in-frame clones and leaves some out. The table shows roughly 68,000 clones, with 80% to 90% occurring only once. The sequence came from a man aged 45-65 years with active COVID-19. The material sequenced was peripheral blood.

As DNA, the CDR3 is TGTGCCAGTAGTCTACTAGCGGGGTCCTACGAGCAGTACTTC. It yields the protein CASSLLAGSYEQYF. This chain links TRBV19 with TRBJ2-7, with 10 bases matching TRBD2. CDR1 LNHDA and CDR2 SQIVND come from the germline V gene (reference sequence). V lost 5 bases, J lost 1 base, and 2 bases stayed unmatched. This CDR3 region has 14 residues.